The TCR beta chain under discussion was sequenced for a study of Ad26.COV2.S vaccination and SARS-CoV-2 variants. Study-wide points: Spike-specific TCR breadth in vaccine recipients exceeded that seen in placebo recipients. In TCR breadth and depth analyses, total T cell responses may have been underestimated.

The method was immunoSEQ multiplex PCR; TCRdb's version includes in-frame clones alone and lacks a portion of them. This table holds 200,000 to 300,000 clones, around 87% found once. On this clone: What it recognizes is unknown.

The treatment is: 19 received Ad26.COV2.S at low or high dose, single or two shots; 5 received placebo; per-sample allocation not given. Vaccine and placebo recipients were sampled on day 63 after the first injection. Germline-derived CDR1 and CDR2 are MDHEN and SYDVKM. V lost 6 bases, J lost 5 bases, and 5 bases stayed unmatched. This CDR3 contains 13 residues. The gene calls are TRBV28 and TRBJ2-7, with 9 bases matching TRBD1. The sample in question was peripheral blood, obtained in a trial of Ad26.COV2.S vaccine versus placebo. This clonotype was sampled from a person aged 18-60 years who received the Ad26.COV2.S COVID-19 vaccine or a placebo. CDR3 bases: TGTGCCAGCAGGAGGGACAGGGTAAACGAGCAGTACTTC. This codes for CASRRDRVNEQYF. The full variable domain, its missing parts supplied by reference TRBV28 and TRBJ2-7, is DVKVTQSSRYLVKRTGEKVFLECVQDMDHENMFWYRQDPGLGLRLIYFSYDVKMKEKGDIPEGYSVSREKKERFSLILESASTNQTSMYLCASRRDRVNEQYFGPGTRLTVT.